This T cell receptor beta chain was sequenced during a study of blood T cell repertoires in COVID-19. Some clones are missing from TCRdb's copy, which holds only in-frame ones; the method was immunoSEQ multiplex PCR. Here the sample spans just under 150,000 clones, 89% being singletons. CDR3 size: 16 residues. V trimming: 1 base; J trimming: 7 bases; junction bases outside the gene matches: 9. Germline CDR1 reads SGHTA; CDR2 reads FQGNSA. The sequencing input was peripheral blood. The receptor's source is a human donor in a cohort sampled during active COVID-19. This rearrangement joins TRBV7-2 to TRBJ2-1, with 8 bases identical to TRBD2. CDR3 in amino acids: CASSLVGASGGNEQFF. For the CDR3, the DNA is TGTGCCAGCAGCTTAGTAGGGGCGAGCGGGGGAAATGAGCAGTTCTTC.